The source of this TCR beta chain is a study of CD8 T cells in Susac syndrome. The RNA, roughly 0.45 to 1 ug, was put through reverse transcription using random hexamers. TCRdb itself ran the immunoSEQ multiplex PCR reads through MiXCR, one entry per CDR3 protein. This repertoire shows hundreds of thousands of distinct CDR3 sequences, roughly 84% found once; its top ten account for over 0.1%. The CDR3 is made up of 14 amino acids. Trimming shortened V by 0 bases and J by 5 bases, and 9 bases separated the two germline ends. The germline CDR1 and CDR2 sequences are SGHDN and FVKESK. The J gene is TRBJ2-3, the V gene TRBV14, with no clear D. Input material: CD8+ T cells from PBMCs. This receptor was obtained from a human donor with multiple sclerosis. Here the CDR3 reads CASSQDYGEDTQYF. DNA of the CDR3: TGTGCCAGCAGCCAAGATTATGGGGAAGATACGCAGTATTTT.